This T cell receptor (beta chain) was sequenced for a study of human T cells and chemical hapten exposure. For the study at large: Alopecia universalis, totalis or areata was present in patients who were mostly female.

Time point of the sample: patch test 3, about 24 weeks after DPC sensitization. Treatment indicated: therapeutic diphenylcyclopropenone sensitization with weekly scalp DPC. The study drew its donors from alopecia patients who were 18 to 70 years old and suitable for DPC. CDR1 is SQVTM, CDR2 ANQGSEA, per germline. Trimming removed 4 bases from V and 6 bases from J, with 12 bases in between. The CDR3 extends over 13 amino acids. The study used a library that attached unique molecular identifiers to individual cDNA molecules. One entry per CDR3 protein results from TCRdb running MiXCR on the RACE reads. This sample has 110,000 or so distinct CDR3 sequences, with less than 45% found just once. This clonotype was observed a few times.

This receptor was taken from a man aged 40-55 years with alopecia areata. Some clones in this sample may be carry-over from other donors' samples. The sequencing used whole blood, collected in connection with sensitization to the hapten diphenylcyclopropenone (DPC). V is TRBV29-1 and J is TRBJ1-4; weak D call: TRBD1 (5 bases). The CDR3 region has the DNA TGCAGCGTTGGCAGGAGGGGACATGAAAAACTGTTTTTT. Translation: CSVGRRGHEKLFF.